These T cell receptor beta chains were read from a single sample in a study of cytomegalovirus exposure and HLA in healthy donors. Libraries were prepared by immunoSEQ multiplex PCR; TCRdb keeps only in-frame clonotypes and omits some of them. Counted here are 110,000 to 150,000 clones, roughly 68% occurring once; the ten biggest clones make up 4% to 5.5%. Sequencing was done on a sample of PBMCs. These receptors were taken from a man in his fifties or sixties in good health and CMV-seronegative. CDR3s include the opening cysteine and the closing phenylalanine or tryptophan. D genes are given only for firm matches. Clone size is shown for a subset of rows, as once, few, many or a class of expanded clone.

CDR3 protein: CASSFRDSLEQYF
CDR3 DNA: TGCGCCAGCAGCTTCCGGGACTCCCTCGAGCAGTACTTC
J gene: TRBJ2-7
D gene: .
V gene: TRBV5-1
clone size: .

CDR3 protein: CACKDPGSSPLHF
CDR3 DNA: TGTGCTTGTAAGGACCCCGGGAGTTCACCCCTCCACTTT
J gene: TRBJ1-6
D gene: .
V gene: TRBV30
clone size: .

CDR3 protein: CASTLTGLSGHEQYF
CDR3 DNA: TGTGCCAGCACCCTGACAGGGTTAAGTGGTCACGAGCAGTACTTC
J gene: TRBJ2-7
D gene: TRBD1
V gene: TRBV6-1
clone size: .

CDR3 protein: CASSMAGGWSGANVLTF
CDR3 DNA: TGTGCCAGTAGTATGGCAGGGGGCTGGTCTGGGGCCAACGTCCTGACTTTC
J gene: TRBJ2-6
D gene: TRBD1
V gene: TRBV19
clone size: .

CDR3 protein: CASSLDRAVYGYTF
CDR3 DNA: TGCGCCAGCAGCTTGGACAGGGCTGTCTATGGCTACACCTTC
J gene: TRBJ1-2
D gene: .
V gene: TRBV5-1
clone size: .

CDR3 protein: CASGRGTEAFF
CDR3 DNA: TGTGCCAGCGGGAGGGGGACTGAAGCTTTCTTT
J gene: TRBJ1-1
D gene: .
V gene: TRBV25-1
clone size: .

CDR3 protein: CASRRESATEQFF
CDR3 DNA: TGTGCCAGCAGACGAGAGTCAGCGACTGAGCAGTTCTTC
J gene: TRBJ2-1
D gene: .
V gene: TRBV25-1
clone size: few

CDR3 protein: CAWSVGVGTSGKAYEQYF
CDR3 DNA: TGTGCCTGGAGTGTGGGGGTCGGGACTAGCGGGAAAGCCTACGAGCAGTACTTC
J gene: TRBJ2-7
D gene: TRBD2
V gene: TRBV30
clone size: .

CDR3 protein: CASSLVPGAYEQYF
CDR3 DNA: TGTGCCAGCAGTTTGGTGCCAGGGGCCTACGAGCAGTACTTC
J gene: TRBJ2-7
D gene: .
V gene: TRBV28
clone size: .

CDR3 protein: CASSLFVLAGGPNEQFF
CDR3 DNA: TGTGCCAGCAGCCTGTTCGTCTTAGCGGGAGGGCCAAATGAGCAGTTCTTC
J gene: TRBJ2-1
D gene: TRBD2
V gene: TRBV28
clone size: .

CDR3 protein: CASRPGQGEITLYEQYF
CDR3 DNA: TGTGCCAGTAGACCAGGACAGGGGGAAATAACCCTCTACGAGCAGTACTTC
J gene: TRBJ2-7
D gene: TRBD1
V gene: TRBV19
clone size: .

CDR3 protein: CASSVRQGSDGYTF
CDR3 DNA: TGTGCCAGCAGCGTTAGACAGGGTAGTGATGGCTACACCTTC
J gene: TRBJ1-2
D gene: TRBD1
V gene: TRBV2
clone size: .

CDR3 protein: CASSSGQGHQPQHF
CDR3 DNA: TGTGCCAGCAGCTCCGGACAGGGCCATCAGCCCCAGCATTTT
J gene: TRBJ1-5
D gene: TRBD1
V gene: TRBV5-5
clone size: .

CDR3 protein: CASSLFEGAQETQYF
CDR3 DNA: TGTGCCAGCAGCCTATTCGAGGGGGCTCAAGAGACCCAGTACTTC
J gene: TRBJ2-5
D gene: TRBD1
V gene: TRBV27
clone size: .

CDR3 protein: CAWKGGGEQFF
CDR3 DNA: TGTGCCTGGAAGGGAGGAGGTGAGCAGTTCTTC
J gene: TRBJ2-1
D gene: .
V gene: TRBV30
clone size: .

CDR3 protein: CASSPDSGTEAFF
CDR3 DNA: TGTGCCAGCAGCCCAGACTCCGGGACAGAAGCTTTCTTT
J gene: TRBJ1-1
D gene: .
V gene: TRBV7-9
clone size: .

CDR3 protein: CASSPLREPDYQAGYTF
CDR3 DNA: TGTGCCAGCTCACCACTGCGGGAGCCAGATTATCAAGCTGGCTACACCTTC
J gene: TRBJ1-2
D gene: .
V gene: TRBV18
clone size: .

CDR3 protein: CASSLGQDNEKLFF
CDR3 DNA: TGCGCCAGCAGCTTGGGACAGGACAATGAAAAACTGTTTTTT
J gene: TRBJ1-4
D gene: .
V gene: TRBV5-1
clone size: .

CDR3 protein: CASSAGQSPTGELFF
CDR3 DNA: TGTGCCAGCTCAGCGGGACAGTCCCCCACCGGGGAGCTGTTTTTT
J gene: TRBJ2-2
D gene: .
V gene: TRBV18
clone size: once

CDR3 protein: CASSTPGGRYNQPQHF
CDR3 DNA: TGTGCCAGCAGCACACCAGGGGGGAGATACAATCAGCCCCAGCATTTT
J gene: TRBJ1-5
D gene: TRBD1
V gene: TRBV5-8
clone size: many

CDR3 protein: CASGTNSYNEQFF
CDR3 DNA: TGTGCCAGCGGGACAAACTCCTACAATGAGCAGTTCTTC
J gene: TRBJ2-1
D gene: .
V gene: TRBV27
clone size: .

CDR3 protein: CASSMGQRGTEAFF
CDR3 DNA: TGTGCCAGTAGTATGGGACAAAGGGGGACTGAAGCTTTCTTT
J gene: TRBJ1-1
D gene: .
V gene: TRBV19
clone size: .

CDR3 protein: CASRGLAALNEQFF
CDR3 DNA: TGTGCCAGCCGCGGACTAGCGGCCCTCAATGAGCAGTTCTTC
J gene: TRBJ2-1
D gene: TRBD2
V gene: TRBV5-6
clone size: .

CDR3 protein: CASSLLAGAGQFF
CDR3 DNA: TGCGCCAGCAGCTTGTTAGCGGGAGCCGGGCAGTTCTTC
J gene: TRBJ2-1
D gene: TRBD2
V gene: TRBV5-1
clone size: .

CDR3 protein: CASRRTANTGELFF
CDR3 DNA: TGTGCCAGCCGGCGGACAGCGAACACCGGGGAGCTGTTTTTT
J gene: TRBJ2-2
D gene: .
V gene: TRBV28
clone size: .

CDR3 protein: CASSLDRANEAFF
CDR3 DNA: TGTGCCAGCAGCCTCGACAGGGCAAATGAAGCTTTCTTT
J gene: TRBJ1-1
D gene: TRBD1
V gene: TRBV5-4
clone size: once